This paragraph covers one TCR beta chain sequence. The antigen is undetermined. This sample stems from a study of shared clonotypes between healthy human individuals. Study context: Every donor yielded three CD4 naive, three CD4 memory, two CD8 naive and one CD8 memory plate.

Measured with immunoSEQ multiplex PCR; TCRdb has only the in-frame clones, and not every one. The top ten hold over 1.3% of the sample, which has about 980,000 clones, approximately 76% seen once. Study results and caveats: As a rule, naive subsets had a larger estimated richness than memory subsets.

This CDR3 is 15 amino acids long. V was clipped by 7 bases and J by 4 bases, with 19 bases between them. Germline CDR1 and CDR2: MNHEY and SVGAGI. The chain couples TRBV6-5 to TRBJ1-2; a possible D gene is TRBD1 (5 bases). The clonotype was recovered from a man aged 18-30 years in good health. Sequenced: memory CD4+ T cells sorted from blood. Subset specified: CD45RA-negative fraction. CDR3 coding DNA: TGTGCCAGCACCCCCACCGGGGCAGGGAGCTATGGCTACACCTTC. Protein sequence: CASTPTGAGSYGYTF.